This paragraph reports one T cell receptor beta chain. The clone's antigen remains unknown. No much larger clone exists at a distance of one base, and base qualities are not known. This sample is part of a study of blood T cell repertoires in COVID-19 (dated by TCRdb to between 2020 and 2021). For the wider study: Samples from collaborators originated in the United States, Italy and Spain and spanned both the acute and convalescent phases of COVID-19. The prospective study material was composed of cDNA or gDNA derived from T cells, B-cell-depleted T cells, or PBMCs. The dataset comprised deeply sampled blood TCRbeta repertoires from subjects exposed to, actively infected with, or recovered from COVID-19. The repertoires were released in a freely available public database intended as a resource for research on the immune response to SARS-CoV-2. Samples came from the ongoing ImmuneRACE study (first 160 participants) plus 1,254 subjects from 6 global collaborators. Sample metadata almost always included a de-identified subject ID, COVID-19 status, age in years and sex. HLA class I and class II types, where available, came from metadata supplied by the sample provider rather than from assay-based typing. Summary of the overall study and its limitations: The amount of clinical and demographic metadata varied by source and participant and was provided uncurated.

TCRbeta CDR3 regions were amplified from genomic DNA by means of the immunoSEQ Assay, a bias-controlled multiplex PCR. From the authors' description of their analysis: Within the assay, amplification of reference gene primers was used to estimate how many nucleated cells each sample contained. To quantify the absolute abundance of each unique TCRbeta CDR3 rearrangement, sequence reads were collapsed and filtered. Productive Simpson clonality was computed per sample as the square root of Simpson's diversity index over productive rearrangements. TCRdb carries this immuneACCESS record with in-frame sequences only. Its versions omit some clonotypes, under half of them owing to an unresolved V gene in the studies checked, with the rest unexplained. Clonal size and the V and J genes are those of that table, whereas D and trimming came from the DNA. For this sample the table gives just under 50,000 clones, of which roughly 82% were detected only once. The ten most abundant clones make up about 14% of the sample.

Germline trimming: 3 bases from V, 4 bases from J; junction bases outside gene matches: 9. The CDR3 covers 16 residues, taking in both the cysteine and the phenylalanine. Only the CDR3 portion is preserved as DNA: 48 bases, with reading frame beginning at the first base. From the germline V gene, CDR1 is SGHRS and CDR2 is YFSETQ. The collaborating institutions used their own protocols to collect whole blood in K2EDTA tubes. For TCRbeta analysis, collaborators shipped samples in one of three forms: frozen whole blood, isolated PBMCs, or DNA extracted from either of those sample types. This chain is built from TRBV5-1 and TRBJ2-5, and TRBD2 aligns with 10 junction nucleotides. Sequenced: peripheral blood. This clonotype originated in a human donor in a cohort sampled during active COVID-19. The nucleotides read TGCGCCAGCAGCTCGGAGCGGGGGGGCAGTGGAGAGACCCAGTACTTC. The translation is CASSSERGGSGETQYF.